This T cell receptor beta chain emerged from a study of blood T cell repertoires in COVID-19. Study overall: Donors in the United States, Italy and Spain gave samples during acute or convalescent COVID-19. The analysed material was cDNA or gDNA that came from T cells, B-cell-depleted T cells, or PBMCs.

Ten or more counts support this clone. The CDR3 is 13 residues long. The germline gives CDR1 SGDLS, CDR2 YYNGEE. V shed 3 bases and J 7 bases; nucleotides not matched to a gene: 3. Only in-frame clones appear in the TCRdb table, and some are missing; sequencing was by immunoSEQ multiplex PCR. The profile shows about 150,000 clones, approximately 80% of them singletons. The receptor's source is a man aged 60-69 years with acute or convalescent COVID-19. The sample taken for sequencing was peripheral blood. The V call is TRBV9, the J call TRBJ2-2; 7 nucleotides match TRBD1. CDR3 sequence (DNA): TGTGCCAGCAGCGCAGGGGGACACGGGGAGCTGTTTTTT. It encodes CASSAGGHGELFF.